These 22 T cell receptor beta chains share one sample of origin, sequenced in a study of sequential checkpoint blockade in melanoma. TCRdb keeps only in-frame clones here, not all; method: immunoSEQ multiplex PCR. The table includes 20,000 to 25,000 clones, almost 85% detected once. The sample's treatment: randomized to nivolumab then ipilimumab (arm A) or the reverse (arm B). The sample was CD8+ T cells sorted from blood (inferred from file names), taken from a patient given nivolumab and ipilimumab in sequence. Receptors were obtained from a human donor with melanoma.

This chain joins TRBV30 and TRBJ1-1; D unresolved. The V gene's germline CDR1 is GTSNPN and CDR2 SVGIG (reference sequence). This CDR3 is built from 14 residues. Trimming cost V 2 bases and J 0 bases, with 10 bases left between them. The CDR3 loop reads CAWSLLNMNTEAFF. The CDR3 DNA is TGTGCCTGGAGTCTCCTGAACATGAACACTGAAGCTTTCTTT.

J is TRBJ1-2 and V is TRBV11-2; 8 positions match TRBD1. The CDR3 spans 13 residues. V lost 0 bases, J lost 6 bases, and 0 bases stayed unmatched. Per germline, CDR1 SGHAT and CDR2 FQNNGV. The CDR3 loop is CASSLDRGHGYTF. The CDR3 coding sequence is TGTGCCAGCAGCTTAGACAGGGGGCATGGCTACACCTTC.

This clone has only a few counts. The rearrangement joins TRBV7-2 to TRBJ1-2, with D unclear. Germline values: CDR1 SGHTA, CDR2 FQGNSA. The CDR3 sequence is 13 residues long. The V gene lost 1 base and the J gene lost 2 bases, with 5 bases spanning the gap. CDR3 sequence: CASSLVANYGYTF. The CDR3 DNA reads TGTGCCAGCAGCTTAGTGGCAAACTATGGCTACACCTTC.

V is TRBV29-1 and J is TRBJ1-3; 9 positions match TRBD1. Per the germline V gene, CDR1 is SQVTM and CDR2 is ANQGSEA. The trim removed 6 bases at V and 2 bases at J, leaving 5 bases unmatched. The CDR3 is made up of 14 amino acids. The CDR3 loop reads CSVTRQGAGNTIYF. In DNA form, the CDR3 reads TGCAGCGTCACAAGACAGGGGGCTGGAAACACCATATATTTT.

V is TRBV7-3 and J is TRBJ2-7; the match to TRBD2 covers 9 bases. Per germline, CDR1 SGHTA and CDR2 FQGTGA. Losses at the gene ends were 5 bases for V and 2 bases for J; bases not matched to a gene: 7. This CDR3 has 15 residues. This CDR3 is CASSPFSGRAYEQYF. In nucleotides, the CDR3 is TGTGCCAGCAGCCCGTTTAGCGGGAGAGCCTACGAGCAGTACTTC.

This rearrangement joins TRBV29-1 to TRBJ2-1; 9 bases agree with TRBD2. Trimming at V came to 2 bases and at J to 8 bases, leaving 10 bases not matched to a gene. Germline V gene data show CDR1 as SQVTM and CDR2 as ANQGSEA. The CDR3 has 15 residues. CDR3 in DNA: TGCAGCGTTGAAAATAGTGGGCGGGAGGGCCATGAGCAGTTCTTC. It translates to CSVENSGREGHEQFF.

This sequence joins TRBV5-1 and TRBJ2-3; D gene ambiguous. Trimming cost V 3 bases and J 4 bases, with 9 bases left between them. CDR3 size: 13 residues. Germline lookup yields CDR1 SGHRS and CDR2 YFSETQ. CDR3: CASSYAVADTQYF. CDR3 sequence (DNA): TGCGCCAGCAGCTACGCGGTTGCAGATACGCAGTATTTT.

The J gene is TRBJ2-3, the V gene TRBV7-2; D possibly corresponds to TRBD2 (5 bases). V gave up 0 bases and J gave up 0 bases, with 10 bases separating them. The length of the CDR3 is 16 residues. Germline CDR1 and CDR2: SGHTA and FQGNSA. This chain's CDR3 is CASSLAPPGSTDTQYF. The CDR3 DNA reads TGTGCCAGCAGCTTAGCCCCCCCGGGGAGCACAGATACGCAGTATTTT. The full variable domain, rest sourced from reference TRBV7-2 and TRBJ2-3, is GAGVSQSPSNKVTEKGKDVELRCDPISGHTALYWYRQSLGQGLEFLIYFQGNSAPDKSGLPSDRFSAERTGGSVSTLTIQRTQQEDSAVYLCASSLAPPGSTDTQYFGPGTRLTVL.

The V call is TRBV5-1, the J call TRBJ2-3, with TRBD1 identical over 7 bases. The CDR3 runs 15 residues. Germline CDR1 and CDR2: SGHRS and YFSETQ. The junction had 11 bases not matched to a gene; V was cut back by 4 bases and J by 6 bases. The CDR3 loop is CASSLGTASRDTQYF. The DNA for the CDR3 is TGCGCCAGCAGCCTCGGGACAGCCTCTAGGGATACGCAGTATTTT.

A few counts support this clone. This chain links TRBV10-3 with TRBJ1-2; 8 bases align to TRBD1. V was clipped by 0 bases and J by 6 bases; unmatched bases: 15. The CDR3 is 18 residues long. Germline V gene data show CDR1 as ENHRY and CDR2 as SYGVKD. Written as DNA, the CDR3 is TGTGCCATCAGTGAGTCTGCCCTAGGACAGGGAGGAATCGATGGCTACACCTTC. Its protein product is CAISESALGQGGIDGYTF.

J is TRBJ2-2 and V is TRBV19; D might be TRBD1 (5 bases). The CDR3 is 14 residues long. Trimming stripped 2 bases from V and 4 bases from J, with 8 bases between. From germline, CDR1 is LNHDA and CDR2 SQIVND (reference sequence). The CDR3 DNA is TGTGCCAGTAGTATATTAGGGGTCACCGGGGAGCTGTTTTTT. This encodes CASSILGVTGELFF. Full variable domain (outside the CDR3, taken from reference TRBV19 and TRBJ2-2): DGGITQSPKYLFRKEGQNVTLSCEQNLNHDAMYWYRQDPGQGLRLIYYSQIVNDFQKGDIAEGYSVSREKKESFPLTVTSAQKNPTAFYLCASSILGVTGELFFGEGSRLTVL.

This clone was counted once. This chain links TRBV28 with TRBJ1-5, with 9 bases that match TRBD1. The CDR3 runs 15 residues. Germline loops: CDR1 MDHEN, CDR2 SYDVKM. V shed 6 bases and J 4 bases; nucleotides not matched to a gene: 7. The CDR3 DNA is TGTGCCAGCAGCACCATCGGGACAGGGAATCAGCCCCAGCATTTT. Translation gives CASSTIGTGNQPQHF.

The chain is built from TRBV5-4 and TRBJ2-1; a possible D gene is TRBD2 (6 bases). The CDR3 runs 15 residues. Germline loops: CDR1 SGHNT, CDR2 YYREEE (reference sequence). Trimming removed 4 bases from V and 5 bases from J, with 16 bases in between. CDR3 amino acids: CASSRLDGANNEQFF. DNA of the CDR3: TGTGCCAGCAGCAGACTAGACGGAGCTAACAATGAGCAGTTCTTC.

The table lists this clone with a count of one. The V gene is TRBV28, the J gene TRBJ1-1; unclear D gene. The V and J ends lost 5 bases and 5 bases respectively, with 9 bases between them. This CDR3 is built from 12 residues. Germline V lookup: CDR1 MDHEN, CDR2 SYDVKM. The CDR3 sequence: CASSTVRTEAFF. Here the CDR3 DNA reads TGTGCCAGCAGTACAGTTAGGACTGAAGCTTTCTTT.

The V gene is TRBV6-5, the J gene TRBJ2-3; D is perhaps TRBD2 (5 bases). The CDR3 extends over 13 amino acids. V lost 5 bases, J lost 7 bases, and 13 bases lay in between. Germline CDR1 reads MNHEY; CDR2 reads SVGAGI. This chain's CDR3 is CASSPPGYHTQYF. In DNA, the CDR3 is TGTGCCAGCAGTCCTCCGGGATATCATACGCAGTATTTT.

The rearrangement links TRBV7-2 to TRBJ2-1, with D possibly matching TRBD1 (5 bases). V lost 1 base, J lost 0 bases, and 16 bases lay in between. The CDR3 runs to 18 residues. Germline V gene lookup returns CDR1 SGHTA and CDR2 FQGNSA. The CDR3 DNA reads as TGTGCCAGCAGCTTAGTTGCAGCGTGGGGCTCCTCCTACAATGAGCAGTTCTTC. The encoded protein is CASSLVAAWGSSYNEQFF.

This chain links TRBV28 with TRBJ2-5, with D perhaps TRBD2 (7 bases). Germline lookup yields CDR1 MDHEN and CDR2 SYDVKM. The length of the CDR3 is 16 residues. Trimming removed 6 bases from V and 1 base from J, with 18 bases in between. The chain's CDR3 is CASREGGRGIQETQYF. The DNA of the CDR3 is TGTGCCAGCAGAGAGGGGGGGAGGGGGATCCAAGAGACCCAGTACTTC.

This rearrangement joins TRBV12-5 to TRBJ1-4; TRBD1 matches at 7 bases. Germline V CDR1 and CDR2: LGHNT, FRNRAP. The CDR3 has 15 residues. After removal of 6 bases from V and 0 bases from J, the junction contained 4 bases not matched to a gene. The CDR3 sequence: CASGSGGATNEKLFF. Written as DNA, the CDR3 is TGTGCTAGTGGCTCAGGGGGAGCAACTAATGAAAAACTGTTTTTT.

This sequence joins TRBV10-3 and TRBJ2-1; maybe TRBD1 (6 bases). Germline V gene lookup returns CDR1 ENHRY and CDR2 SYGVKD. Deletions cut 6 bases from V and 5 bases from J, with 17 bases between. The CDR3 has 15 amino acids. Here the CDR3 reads CAISNRDMGNNEQFF. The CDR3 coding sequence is TGTGCCATCAGCAACCGGGACATGGGAAACAATGAGCAGTTCTTC.

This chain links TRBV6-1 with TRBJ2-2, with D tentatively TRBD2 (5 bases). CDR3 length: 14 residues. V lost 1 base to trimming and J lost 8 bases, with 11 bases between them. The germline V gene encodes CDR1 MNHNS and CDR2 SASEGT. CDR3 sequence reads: CASSEVLGEGELFF. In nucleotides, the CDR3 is TGTGCCAGCAGTGAAGTGCTCGGGGAGGGGGAGCTGTTTTTT.

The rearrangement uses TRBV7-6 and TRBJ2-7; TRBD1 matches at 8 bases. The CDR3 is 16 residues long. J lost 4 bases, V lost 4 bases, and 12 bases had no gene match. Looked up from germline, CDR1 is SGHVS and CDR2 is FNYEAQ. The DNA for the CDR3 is TGTGCCAGCAGCTCCGGGGCAGGGGGCTCGTCGTACGAGCAGTACTTC. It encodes CASSSGAGGSSYEQYF.

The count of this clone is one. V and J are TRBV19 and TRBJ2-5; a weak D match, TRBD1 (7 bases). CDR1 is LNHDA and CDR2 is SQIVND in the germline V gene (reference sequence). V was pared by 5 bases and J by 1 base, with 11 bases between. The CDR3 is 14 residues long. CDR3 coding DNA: TGTGCCAGTAGTGAGCAGGGGGGCCAAGAGACCCAGTACTTC. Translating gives CASSEQGGQETQYF.